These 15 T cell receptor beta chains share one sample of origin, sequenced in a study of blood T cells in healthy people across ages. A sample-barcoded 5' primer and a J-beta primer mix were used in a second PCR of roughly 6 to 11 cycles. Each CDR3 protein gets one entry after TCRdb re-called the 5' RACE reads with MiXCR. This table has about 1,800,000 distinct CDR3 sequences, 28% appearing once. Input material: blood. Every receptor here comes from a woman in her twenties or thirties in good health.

The CDR3 bases are TGTGCCAGCAGGCCCGGGACAGAGATAACCTACGAGCAGTACTTC. Amino acid sequence: CASRPGTEITYEQYF. This rearrangement joins TRBV27 to TRBJ2-7; 7 bases fit TRBD1. From germline, CDR1 is MNHEY and CDR2 SMNVEV (reference sequence). Unmatched junction bases numbered 10, after V lost 6 bases and J lost 2 bases. The CDR3 covers 15 residues.

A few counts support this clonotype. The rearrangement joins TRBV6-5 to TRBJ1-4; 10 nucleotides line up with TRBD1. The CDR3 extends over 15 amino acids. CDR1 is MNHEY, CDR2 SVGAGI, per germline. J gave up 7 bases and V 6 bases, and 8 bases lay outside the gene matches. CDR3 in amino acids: CASRDGTGVGEKLFF. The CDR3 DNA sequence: TGTGCCAGCAGAGACGGGACAGGGGTCGGTGAAAAACTGTTTTTT.

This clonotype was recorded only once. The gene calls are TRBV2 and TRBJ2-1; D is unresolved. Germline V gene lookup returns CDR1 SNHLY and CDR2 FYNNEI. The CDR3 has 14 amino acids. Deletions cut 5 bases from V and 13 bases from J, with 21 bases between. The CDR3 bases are TGTGCCAGCAGTAGGACCAGCCTAGGAGAGACCCAGTTCTTC. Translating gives CASSRTSLGETQFF.

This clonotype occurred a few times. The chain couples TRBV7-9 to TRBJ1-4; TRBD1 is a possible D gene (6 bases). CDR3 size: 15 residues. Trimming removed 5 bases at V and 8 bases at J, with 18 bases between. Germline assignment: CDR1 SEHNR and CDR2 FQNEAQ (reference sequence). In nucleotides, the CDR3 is TGTGCCAGCAGCCCCCAGCAGGGGATGCGAGAAAAACTGTTTTTT. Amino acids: CASSPQQGMREKLFF. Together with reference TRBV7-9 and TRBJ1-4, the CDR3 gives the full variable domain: DTGVSQNPRHKITKRGQNVTFRCDPISEHNRLYWYRQTLGQGPEFLTYFQNEAQLEKSRLLSDRFSAERPKGSFSTLEIQRTEQGDSAMYLCASSPQQGMREKLFFGSGTQLSVL.

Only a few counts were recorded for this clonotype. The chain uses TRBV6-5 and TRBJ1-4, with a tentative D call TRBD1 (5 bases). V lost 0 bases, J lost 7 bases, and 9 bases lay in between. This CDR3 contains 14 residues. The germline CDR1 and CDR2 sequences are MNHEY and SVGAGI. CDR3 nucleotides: TGTGCCAGCAGTTACTCAAGGGGTGGTGAAAAACTGTTTTTT. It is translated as CASSYSRGGEKLFF.

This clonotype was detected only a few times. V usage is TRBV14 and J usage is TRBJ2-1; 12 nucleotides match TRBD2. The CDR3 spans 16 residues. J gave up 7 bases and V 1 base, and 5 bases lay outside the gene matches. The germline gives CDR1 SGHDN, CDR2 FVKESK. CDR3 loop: CASSQGLAGGQNEQFF. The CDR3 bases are TGTGCCAGCAGCCAAGGTCTAGCGGGGGGGCAGAATGAGCAGTTCTTC. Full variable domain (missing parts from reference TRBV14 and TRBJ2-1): EAGVTQFPSHSVIEKGQTVTLRCDPISGHDNLYWYRRVMGKEIKFLLHFVKESKQDESGMPNNRFLAERTGGTYSTLKVQPAELEDSGVYFCASSQGLAGGQNEQFFGPGTRLTVL.

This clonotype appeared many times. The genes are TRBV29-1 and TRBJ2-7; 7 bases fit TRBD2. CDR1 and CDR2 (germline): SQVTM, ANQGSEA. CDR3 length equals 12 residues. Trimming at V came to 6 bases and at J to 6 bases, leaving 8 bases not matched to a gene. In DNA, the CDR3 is TGCAGCGTCTCCGCTAGCGGCGGCGAGCAGTACTTC. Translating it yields CSVSASGGEQYF.

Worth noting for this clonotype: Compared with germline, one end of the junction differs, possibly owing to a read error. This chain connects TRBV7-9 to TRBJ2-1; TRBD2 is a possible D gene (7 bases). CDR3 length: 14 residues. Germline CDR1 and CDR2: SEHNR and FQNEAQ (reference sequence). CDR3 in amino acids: CASSLVAGAGERFF. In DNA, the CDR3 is TGTGCCAGCAGCTTAGTTGCGGGGGCCGGGGAGCGGTTCTTC.

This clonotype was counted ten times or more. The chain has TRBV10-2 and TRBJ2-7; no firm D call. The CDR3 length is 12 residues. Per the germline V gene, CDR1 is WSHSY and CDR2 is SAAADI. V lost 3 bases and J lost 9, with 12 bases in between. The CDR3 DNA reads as TGCGCCAGCAGTGAAAGTCGATTTGTGCAGTACTTC. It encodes CASSESRFVQYF.

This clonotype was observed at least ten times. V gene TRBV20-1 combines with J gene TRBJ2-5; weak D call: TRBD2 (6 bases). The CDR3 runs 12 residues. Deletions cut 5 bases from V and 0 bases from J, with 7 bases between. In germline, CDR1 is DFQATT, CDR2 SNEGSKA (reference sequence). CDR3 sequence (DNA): TGCAGTGCTCGGGGGTACCAAGAGACCCAGTACTTC. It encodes CSARGYQETQYF.

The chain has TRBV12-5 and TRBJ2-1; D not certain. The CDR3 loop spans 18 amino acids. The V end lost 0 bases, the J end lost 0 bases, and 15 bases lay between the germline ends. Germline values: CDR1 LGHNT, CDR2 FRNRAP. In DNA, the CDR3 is TGTGCTAGTGGTTTGGTAACGTCGGGCAGGAGCTCCTACAATGAGCAGTTCTTC. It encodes CASGLVTSGRSSYNEQFF.

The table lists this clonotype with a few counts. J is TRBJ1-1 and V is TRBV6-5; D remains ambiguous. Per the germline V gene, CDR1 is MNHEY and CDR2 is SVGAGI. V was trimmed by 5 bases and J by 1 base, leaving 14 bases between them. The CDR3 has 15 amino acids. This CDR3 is CASSPLSDSNTEAFF. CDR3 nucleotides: TGTGCCAGCAGTCCCCTTTCCGACTCGAACACTGAAGCTTTCTTT.

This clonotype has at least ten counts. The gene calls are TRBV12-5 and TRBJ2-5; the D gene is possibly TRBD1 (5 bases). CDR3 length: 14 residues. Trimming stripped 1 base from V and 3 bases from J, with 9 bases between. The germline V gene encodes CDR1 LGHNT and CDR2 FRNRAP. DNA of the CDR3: TGTGCTAGTGGTTTGGGGGGCGAAGAAGAGACCCAGTACTTC. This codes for CASGLGGEEETQYF.

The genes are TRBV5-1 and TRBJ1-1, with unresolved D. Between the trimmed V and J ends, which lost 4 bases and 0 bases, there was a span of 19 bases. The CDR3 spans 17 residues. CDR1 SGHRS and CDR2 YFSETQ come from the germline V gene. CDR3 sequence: CASSPLVGVTLNTEAFF. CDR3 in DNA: TGCGCCAGCAGCCCCCTAGTGGGAGTTACATTGAACACTGAAGCTTTCTTT.

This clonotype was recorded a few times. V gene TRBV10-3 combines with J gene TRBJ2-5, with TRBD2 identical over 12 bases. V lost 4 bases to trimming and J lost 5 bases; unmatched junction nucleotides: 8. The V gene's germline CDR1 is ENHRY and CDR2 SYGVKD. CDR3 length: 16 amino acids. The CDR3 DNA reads TGTGCCATCAGTGCCTCTAGCGGGAGGGCCCCCGAGACCCAGTACTTC. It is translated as CAISASSGRAPETQYF.